The rows below give T cell receptor beta chains drawn from one sample of a study of glioma-infiltrating T cells. TCRdb fed the multiplex PCR reads into MiXCR, producing one record per CDR3 protein. This table has 150,000 to 200,000 distinct CDR3 sequences, 30% to 40% appearing once. The sample comprised glioma tissue, nonneoplastic brain tissue, or PBMCs (not recorded which). The source of these receptors is a human donor with low-grade glioma or glioblastoma, undergoing nonglioma brain surgery, or in good health (not recorded which). Both conserved end residues are part of each CDR3. The D gene is left open where the match is weak. Clone size is stated in some rows and not others, as once, few, many or a class when expanded.

>TRBJ2-3|many|TRBD2|TRBV20-1
TGCAGTGCCAGAACCGGGACTAGGATTACAGATACGCAGTATTTT
CSARTGTRITDTQYF
>TRBJ1-1|many|TRBD1|TRBV7-6
TGTGCCAGCAGCCTACAGGGGGATATGAACACTGAAGCTTTCTTT
CASSLQGDMNTEAFF
>TRBJ2-1|many|-|TRBV20-1
TGCAGTGCTGATATAGGAGGGTTAAGCAATGAGCAGTTCTTC
CSADIGGLSNEQFF
>TRBJ2-1|-|TRBD2|TRBV20-1
TGCAGTGCTCGACTAGCGGGCCGGTCCTACAATGAGCAGTTCTTC
CSARLAGRSYNEQFF
>TRBJ1-4|many|TRBD1|TRBV7-2
TGTGCCAGCAGTTTCCAGGGGGCAACTAATGAAAAACTGTTTTTT
CASSFQGATNEKLFF
>TRBJ2-1|many|TRBD2|TRBV6-2/TRBV6-3
TGTGCCAGCAGTTCTGGACTAGCGCCACTCGAGCAGTTCTTC
CASSSGLAPLEQFF
>TRBJ2-5|few|TRBD2|TRBV7-2
TGTGCCAGCAGCCCGGGACTAGCGGGAGGAGGAGAGACCCAGTACTTC
CASSPGLAGGGETQYF
>TRBJ1-5|many|TRBD1|TRBV20-1
TGCAGTGCAACTAGACAGGGTCAGCCCCAGCATTTT
CSATRQGQPQHF
>TRBJ2-5|-|TRBD2|TRBV5-8
TGTGCCAGCAGCTTTCCGCTAGCGGCCCAAGGGACCCAGTACTTC
CASSFPLAAQGTQYF
>TRBJ2-1|many|-|TRBV2
TGTGCCAGCAGTGAGGGGGACTCCTACCTCTTC
CASSEGDSYLF
>TRBJ1-2|-|-|TRBV14
TGTGCCAGCAGCCCGACGGACAGCCTTCGCAGTTACGGCTACACCTTC
CASSPTDSLRSYGYTF
>TRBJ2-7|-|TRBD1|TRBV20-1
TGCAGTGCAGACTCGGACAGGGGGTACGAGCAGTACTTC
CSADSDRGYEQYF
>TRBJ1-2|many|-|TRBV4-1
TGCGCCAGCAGCCAGGAGACAGGAGGCGAACGTGGCTACACCTTC
CASSQETGGERGYTF
>TRBJ1-1|many|-|TRBV7-9
TGTGCCAGCAGCCCCGACAGATTTGGAGTATCTGAAGCTTTCTTT
CASSPDRFGVSEAFF
>TRBJ1-5|many|-|TRBV6-4
TGTGCCAGCAGTGACTCCACCTACCGAAGCAATCAGCCCCAGCATTTT
CASSDSTYRSNQPQHF
>TRBJ2-1|many|TRBD2|TRBV3-1
TGTGCCAGCAGGATTAGCGGGGAAGGGAATGAGCAGTTCTTC
CASRISGEGNEQFF
>TRBJ2-5|many|TRBD2|TRBV24-1
TGTGCCACCAGCCTTCGGGGGGAAGAGACCCAGTACTTC
CATSLRGEETQYF
>TRBJ2-1|once|TRBD2|TRBV6-6
TGTGCCAGCAGGAAGCCTACGAAGACTAGCGGGAGTTTTGGTGAGCAGTTCTTC
CASRKPTKTSGSFGEQFF
>TRBJ2-1|-|-|TRBV19
TGTGCCAGTAGTTTCTCTCGGACAACTAGCTCCTACAATGAGCAGTTCTTC
CASSFSRTTSSYNEQFF
>TRBJ1-1|many|-|TRBV4-1
TGCGCCAGCAGCCAAGGGCCCGGGCGGACCAACACTGAAGCTTTCTTT
CASSQGPGRTNTEAFF
>TRBJ1-1|-|-|TRBV12-3/TRBV12-4
TGTGCCAGCAGTAACCAAATGAACACTGAAGCTTTCTTT
CASSNQMNTEAFF
>TRBJ2-1|-|-|TRBV5-4
TGTGCCAGCAGCTTGGGCAGTAGCGCCGAGCAGTTCTTC
CASSLGSSAEQFF
>TRBJ2-7|-|-|TRBV12-3/TRBV12-4
TGTGCCAGCACCCCGATGGGTCACAAGGACGAGCAGTACTTC
CASTPMGHKDEQYF
>TRBJ2-5|many|TRBD1|TRBV28
TGTGCCAGCAGTTTCTCGTCGGGACAGGGGACCCAGTACTTC
CASSFSSGQGTQYF
>TRBJ2-7|-|-|TRBV4-1
TGCGCCAGCAGCCAAGATCTTAATGGAGGGACCCTGAGGAAGTACTTC
CASSQDLNGGTLRKYF
>TRBJ1-5|few|TRBD1|TRBV19
TGTGCCAGTAGTCCTCTGCGGACAGGGGTTCATCAGCCCCAGCATTTT
CASSPLRTGVHQPQHF